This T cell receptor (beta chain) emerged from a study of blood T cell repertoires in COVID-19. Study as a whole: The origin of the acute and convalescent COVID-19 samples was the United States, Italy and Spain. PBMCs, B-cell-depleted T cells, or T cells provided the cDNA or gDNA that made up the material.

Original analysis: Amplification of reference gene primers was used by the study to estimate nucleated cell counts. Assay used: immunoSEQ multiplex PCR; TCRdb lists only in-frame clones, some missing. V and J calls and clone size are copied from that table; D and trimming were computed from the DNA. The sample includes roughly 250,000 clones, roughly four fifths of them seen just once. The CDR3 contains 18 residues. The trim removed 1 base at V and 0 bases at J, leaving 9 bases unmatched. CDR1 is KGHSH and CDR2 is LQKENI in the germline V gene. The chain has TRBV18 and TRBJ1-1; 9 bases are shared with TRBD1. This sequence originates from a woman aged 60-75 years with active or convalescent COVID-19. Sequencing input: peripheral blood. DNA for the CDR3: TGTGCCAGCTCACCACGGTTGAGTGGACAGGGGATGAACACTGAAGCTTTCTTT. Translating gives CASSPRLSGQGMNTEAFF.